This T cell receptor (beta chain) was recovered during a study of cytomegalovirus exposure and HLA in healthy donors (dated by TCRdb to about 2017). For context, the study as a whole: An earlier analysis of roughly 610 of the donors reported about 300 Gb of sequence data and 117 million unique TCR beta sequences obtained from some 200 million T cells. An early release that covered 640 HLA-typed donors contained about 300 gigabases of sequencing data and tens of millions of unique TCR sequences. The genetic ancestry cluster associated with self-reported Caucasian donors included around four fifths of the roughly 400 genotyped donors. The study was designed to test whether signatures of past pathogen exposure could be identified by cataloging public T cell receptors. Using immunosequencing, the study profiled T cell repertoires from about 620 subjects and related those repertoires to cytomegalovirus serostatus. In addition to the first cohort of roughly 700 subjects, a separate validation cohort of 120 different subjects was used. To predict cytomegalovirus infection status, the study combined high-throughput TCR immunosequencing, statistical association of individual TCRs with disease status, and machine learning. A later analysis re-analyzed previously published TCR beta repertoires from roughly 630 donors and added high-resolution HLA genotyping to study TCR occurrence patterns. Rather than drawing on any new phenotypic data, the later analysis identified candidate immune exposures from TCR beta sequences and the way those sequences occurred across donors. In an earlier analysis of more than 550 of the donors, high-throughput TCR beta sequencing was used to judge whether each TCR beta V gene segment behaved as functional or pseudogenic. Donor age, sex, ethnicity and CMV serostatus were compiled alongside the repertoire data. A later genetic analysis used genome-wide SNP genotypes for about 55% of the 666 donors, treating that subset as a discovery cohort. All discovery cohort repertoires had been generated on a single sequencing platform. HLA typing included class I and class II loci at four-digit resolution. Typing coverage differed by locus: A, B, C, DRB1 and DQB1 were typed in roughly 620-630 donors, DQA1 in roughly 500, DPA1 in approximately 610, and DPB1 in just under 490. Roughly five DR-DQ haplotypes were treated as single units for association and clustering because of strong linkage in the cohort. Among 300 to 500 genotyped donors of the cohort, an average of roughly 230,000 unique TCR beta nucleotide sequences was sequenced per donor, of which approximately 18% were non-productive.

Library method: the immunoSEQ multiplex PCR assay. The multiplex PCR relied on a mix of 60 forward primers for TCR Vbeta segments and 13 reverse primers for TCR Jbeta segments. Amplification of the CDR3 region of rearranged TCR beta genes was performed with a multiplex PCR assay on genomic DNA. On the Illumina HiSeq System, the amplified TCR beta libraries were sequenced as 87-base-pair reads. As for the authors' bioinformatics: A later analysis tallied around 82 million unique TCR beta chains across the 666 repertoires, and some 10 million of those chains were shared by two or more donors. Raw reads were error-corrected and collapsed into unique sequences with a nearest-neighbor algorithm that merged closely related sequences to remove PCR and sequencing errors. CDR3 sequences were aligned to IMGT reference sequences to assign V, D and J gene segments. For a sequence to be retained, at least a six-nucleotide match to both a V gene segment and a J gene segment was required. Rearrangements were classified as productive when the CDR3 lacked stop codons and remained in frame with V and J, and all other rearrangements were classified as non-productive. CDR3 was defined by IMGT convention, running from the second conserved V-encoded cysteine to the conserved J-encoded phenylalanine. In an earlier analysis of approximately 500 of the donors, sequences lacking an unambiguous match to a single V gene segment were excluded. In an earlier analysis of almost 600 of the donors, a V segment was called functional when productive rearrangements were above 56.7%, and segregating when the standard deviation between donors exceeded 5%. A statistical classification framework was developed to diagnose cytomegalovirus status using the catalog of TCR beta chain sequences. A later analysis assigned V and J genes by comparing TCR nucleotide sequences with IMGT/GENE-DB human TR gene sequences. Using the TCRdist pipeline, a later analysis assigned CDR3 sequences along with most-parsimonious VDJ recombination scenarios. In a later analysis, every TCR beta chain was defined by the combination of its CDR3 amino acid sequence and its V-gene family, and reads without a unique V-gene family were dropped. As a way to deal with suspected cross-contamination and a sequencing artifact, a later analysis dropped 450 to 700 nucleotide sequences that were highly shared and had low generation probability. In a later analysis, a clonal expansion index was calculated for each public chain from normalized within-repertoire ranks of inferred template counts. Generation probabilities in a later analysis came from a VDJ recombination model fitted to out-of-frame rearrangements, and those results were checked against IGoR. In a later analysis, TCR-TCR, TCR-HLA and TCR-CMV co-occurrence was scored with hypergeometric tests, and a repertoire-size bias correction was applied to TCR pairs. In a later analysis, false discovery rates were estimated by permuting HLA or CMV assignments 20 times. In a later analysis, co-occurring TCRs were grouped using DBSCAN, and TCRdist sequence similarity was added for clustering within HLA-allele-positive subsets. Co-occurrence clustering excluded repertoires with fewer than 30,000 or more than 120,000 public chains, plus five with anomalous nucleotide sharing. Drawn from immuneACCESS, this table holds only the in-frame rearrangements with V and J called that TCRdb kept. Clones are partly lost; checked studies trace under half to an unresolved V gene and leave the rest unexplained. The DNA was the basis for D and trimming; V, J and clone size are from that table. The sample table records approximately 120,000 clones; 74% of these occur just once. The ten top clones hold 4% to 5% of the sample.

The paper's findings and limits, for the study overall: Only TCR beta chains were sequenced in this cohort, and the absence of alpha or paired-chain data limited detectable features. Compared with equally common non-associated chains, HLA-associated TCR beta chains in a later analysis were more clonally expanded and had lower generation probabilities. In vitro tests confirmed that a few of the cytomegalovirus-associated TCR beta chains recognize cytomegalovirus antigens. At a false discovery rate of 0.05, a later analysis linked under 20,000 TCR beta sequences to specific HLA alleles. Because HLA typing was unavailable for some donors at each locus, only the typed subset was used in association tests. CMV serostatus was the only immune exposure information available for the cohort. V-gene and J-gene trimming of TCR beta chains was associated with a missense DCLRE1C variant in a later genetic analysis, and the association was replicated in an independent cohort. A cluster of highly shared sequence variants was judged likely to represent a technical artifact of the sequencing pipeline. Because counts were too low, some 16 rarely observed V segments, including chromosome 9 orphons, were excluded from the earlier analysis of under 650 of the donors. According to a later analysis, most CMV-associated TCR beta chains appeared to be HLA-restricted, and the HLA associations seemed to be driven largely by CMV exposure. Some IMGT-functional V segments, including TRBV6-2 and TRBV6-3, could not be distinguished by the 87-base-pair reads and were therefore excluded. A further reported finding was that TCR beta sequences accurately predicted the HLA-A and HLA-B alleles for most subjects in the first cohort. Linkage disequilibrium might explain the correlated functional status among segregating V segments, but an unknown experimental factor could not be ruled out. According to a later analysis, parvovirus B19, influenza, CMV and Epstein-Barr virus appeared linked to several top co-occurrence clusters. Broadly in line with IMGT annotations, most TCR beta V segments showed up in productive rearrangements about 87% or about 30% of the time in an earlier analysis of 450 to 750 of the donors. In the study, 150 to 200 TCR beta chains were listed as associated with cytomegalovirus. In a later analysis, TCR association rates were found to vary across HLA loci, with the most associated TCRs seen for DRB1 alleles and the fewest for HLA-C alleles. Most TCR sequences were observed very rarely across donors, whereas some public TCRs were present in many individuals. The authors suggested that the approach could potentially be extended to other disease states and immunological phenotypes. In a later genetic analysis, fewer N-insertions in productive TCRs were reported among donors in an Asian-associated ancestry cluster than the 666-donor mean. Strong co-occurrence of HLA alleles, especially DR and DQ, made assigning TCR associations to individual alleles difficult. The classifier was reported to diagnose cytomegalovirus status with high specificity and sensitivity in both the original and validation cohorts. Roughly uniform sequencing depth across donors was assumed in presence/absence analyses, although this assumption may not hold.

This clone appeared a few times. Its antigen has not been determined. It has no much larger one-base neighbor in the sample; base qualities were not kept. The cohort comprised 550 to 700 healthy bone marrow donors. At the time of sampling, every cohort member was nominally healthy, though immune exposures that went unrecorded were likely present. The donor was CMV seropositive and was included in the group of 250 to 350 seropositive cohort members. Each donor provided a peripheral blood sample, and peripheral blood mononuclear cells were used for TCR beta sequencing. The Qiagen DNeasy Blood Extraction Kit was used to extract genomic DNA from the blood cell samples. Trimming costs V 2 bases and J 5 bases, and their ends lie 10 bases apart. CDR1 is given as KGHSH and CDR2 as LQKENI, both from the germline V gene. CDR3 length: 14 amino acids, cysteine to phenylalanine. Of all the DNA, just the CDR3 is kept, 42 bases in frame from base 1.

The specimen sequenced was PBMCs. This receptor was identified in a woman aged 45-65 years in good health and CMV-seropositive. Recombination linked TRBV18 to TRBJ2-1; the D gene cannot be named for sure. The CDR3 here reads CASSPTPRDNEQFF. The DNA sequence follows: TGTGCCAGCTCACCAACCCCACGAGACAATGAGCAGTTCTTC.